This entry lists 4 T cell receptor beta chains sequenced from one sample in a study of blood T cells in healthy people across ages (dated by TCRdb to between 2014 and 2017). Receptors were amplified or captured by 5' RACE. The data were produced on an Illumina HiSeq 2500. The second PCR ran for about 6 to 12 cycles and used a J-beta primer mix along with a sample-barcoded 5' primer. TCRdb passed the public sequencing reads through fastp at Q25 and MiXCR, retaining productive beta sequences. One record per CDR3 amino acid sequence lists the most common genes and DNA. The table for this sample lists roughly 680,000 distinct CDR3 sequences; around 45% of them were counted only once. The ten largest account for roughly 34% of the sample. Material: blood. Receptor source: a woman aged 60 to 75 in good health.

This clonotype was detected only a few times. CDR3 nucleotide sequence: TGTGCCAGCAGTTACACGACAGGGAGGGACGAAAAACTGTTTTTT. Translating it yields CASSYTTGRDEKLFF. V usage is TRBV6-5 and J usage is TRBJ1-4; 7 nucleotides agree with TRBD1. CDR1 MNHEY and CDR2 SVGAGI come from the germline V gene. This CDR3 spans 15 amino acids. Losses at the gene ends were 2 bases for V and 8 bases for J; bases not matched to a gene: 8.

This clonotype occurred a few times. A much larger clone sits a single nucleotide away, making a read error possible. CDR3: CASSVEGLYHNEQYF. CDR3 nucleotide sequence: TGTGCCAGCAGCGTAGAAGGGCTCTATCACAATGAGCAGTACTTC. This chain joins TRBV9 and TRBJ2-5; D remains unclear. Germline-derived CDR1 and CDR2 are SGDLS and YYNGEE. The CDR3 contains 15 residues. The V gene lost 0 bases and the J gene lost 11 bases, with 20 bases spanning the gap.

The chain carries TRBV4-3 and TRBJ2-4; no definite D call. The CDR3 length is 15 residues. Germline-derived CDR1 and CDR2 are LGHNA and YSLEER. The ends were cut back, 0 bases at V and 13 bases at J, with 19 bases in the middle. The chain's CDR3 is CASSQEVAEYDEQYF. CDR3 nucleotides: TGCGCCAGCAGCCAAGAAGTGGCAGAGTATGATGAGCAGTACTTC.

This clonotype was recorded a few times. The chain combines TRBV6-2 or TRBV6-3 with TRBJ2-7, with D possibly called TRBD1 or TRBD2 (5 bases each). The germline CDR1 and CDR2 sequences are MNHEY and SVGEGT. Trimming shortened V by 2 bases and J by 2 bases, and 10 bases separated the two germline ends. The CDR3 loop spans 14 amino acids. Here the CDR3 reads CASSYAGATYEQYF. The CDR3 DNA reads TGTGCCAGCAGTTACGCCGGGGCCACCTACGAGCAGTACTTC.